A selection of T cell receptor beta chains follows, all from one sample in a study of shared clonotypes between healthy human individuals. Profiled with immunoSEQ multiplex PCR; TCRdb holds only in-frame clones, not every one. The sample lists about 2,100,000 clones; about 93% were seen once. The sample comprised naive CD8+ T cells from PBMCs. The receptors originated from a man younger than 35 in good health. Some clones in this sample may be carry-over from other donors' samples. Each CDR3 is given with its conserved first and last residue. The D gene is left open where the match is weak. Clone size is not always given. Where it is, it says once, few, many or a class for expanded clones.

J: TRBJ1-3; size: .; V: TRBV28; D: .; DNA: TGTGCCAGCAATCCGGGGGCTGGAAACACCATATATTTT; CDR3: CASNPGAGNTIYF
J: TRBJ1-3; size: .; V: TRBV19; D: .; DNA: TGTGCCAGTAGTAATTGGAGGGGCGGCTCTGGAAACACCATATATTTT; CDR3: CASSNWRGGSGNTIYF
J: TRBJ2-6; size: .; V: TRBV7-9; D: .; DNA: TGTGCCAGCAGCCCGCAACACGTTTTCAGGGTCTCTGGGGCCAACGTCCTGACTTTC; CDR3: CASSPQHVFRVSGANVLTF
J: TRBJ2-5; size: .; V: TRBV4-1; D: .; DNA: TGCGCCAGCAGCTCGAGGGGGCAAGAGACCCAGTACTTC; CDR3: CASSSRGQETQYF
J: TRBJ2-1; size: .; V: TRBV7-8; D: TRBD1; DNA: TGTGCCAGCAGCTTTGGACAGGGAACCTACAATGAGCAGTTCTTC; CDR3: CASSFGQGTYNEQFF
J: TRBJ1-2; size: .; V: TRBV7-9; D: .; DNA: TGTGCCAGCAGCTCAACCATCGGAAGATATGGCTACACCTTC; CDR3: CASSSTIGRYGYTF
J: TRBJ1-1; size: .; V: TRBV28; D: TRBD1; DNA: TGTGCCGGTTCACAGGGGGGGAGCACTGAAGCTTTCTTT; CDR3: CAGSQGGSTEAFF
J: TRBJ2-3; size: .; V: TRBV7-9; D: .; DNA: TGTGCCAGCAGCTCCGAGGACCTTACAGATACGCAGTATTTT; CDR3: CASSSEDLTDTQYF
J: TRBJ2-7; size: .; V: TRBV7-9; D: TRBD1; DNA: TGTGCCAGCAGCCCCCGCACAGGGGGCACCTACGAGCAGTACTTC; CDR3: CASSPRTGGTYEQYF
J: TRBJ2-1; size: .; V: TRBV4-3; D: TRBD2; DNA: TGCGCCAGCAGGGCAAGGGCGGGGGGCGAAAACAATGAGCAGTTCTTC; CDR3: CASRARAGGENNEQFF
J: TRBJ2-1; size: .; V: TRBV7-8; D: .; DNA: TGTGCCAGCAGCTCTCCGGTCGGCAGGGCAATATACAATGAGCAGTTCTTC; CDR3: CASSSPVGRAIYNEQFF
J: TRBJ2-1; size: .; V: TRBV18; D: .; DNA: TGTGCCAGCTCACCGGGGGTTGAGCAGTTCTTC; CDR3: CASSPGVEQFF
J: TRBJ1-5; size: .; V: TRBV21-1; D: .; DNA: TGTGCCAGCACACAGACAGCTAATCAGCCCCAGCATTTT; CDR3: CASTQTANQPQHF
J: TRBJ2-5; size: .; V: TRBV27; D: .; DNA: TGTGCCAGCAGGGCCAGGGCGGAAGAGACCCAGTACTTC; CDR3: CASRARAEETQYF
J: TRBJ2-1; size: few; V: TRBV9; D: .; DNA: TGTGCCAGCAGCGTATGGCTAACAGACAATGAGCAGTTCTTC; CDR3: CASSVWLTDNEQFF